The 21 T cell receptor beta chains given below trace back to one sample, sequenced in a study of blood T cells in healthy people across ages. Primers used in a second PCR of about 6 to 11 cycles were a sample-barcoded 5' primer and a J-beta primer mix. One entry per CDR3 protein results from TCRdb running MiXCR on the 5' RACE reads. This table has over 1.5 million distinct CDR3 sequences, around 50% appearing once. Sequencing used blood. Receptor source: a woman in her thirties or forties in good health.

This clonotype came up a few times. This chain connects TRBV7-2 to TRBJ1-2, with a weak D call TRBD1 (5 bases). Germline CDR1 is SGHTA and CDR2 is FQGNSA. The CDR3 is 14 amino acids. V was shortened by 1 base and J by 6 bases, with 12 bases between the two germline ends. The CDR3 DNA sequence: TGTGCCAGCAGCTTAGATGTAGGGGCCGATGGCTACACCTTC. It codes for CASSLDVGADGYTF.

V and J are TRBV27 and TRBJ1-2; 8 positions agree with TRBD1. The J segment lost 6 bases and the V segment lost 11 bases, leaving 14 bases of the junction unmatched. This CDR3 has 14 amino acids. The germline gives CDR1 MNHEY, CDR2 SMNVEV (reference sequence). In nucleotides, the CDR3 is TGTGCCTGCGCACAGGGGGAGGTCTCGGATGGCTACACCTTC. This sequence encodes CACAQGEVSDGYTF.

In its sample, this clonotype was seen a few times. V gene TRBV5-1 combines with J gene TRBJ2-7; maybe TRBD2 (5 bases). In germline, CDR1 is SGHRS, CDR2 YFSETQ. The V end was cut by 4 bases, the J end by 0 bases, with 14 bases between. The CDR3 is 15 amino acids. DNA of the CDR3: TGCGCCAGCAGCCGGGCGGGTGGAGTCTCCTACGAGCAGTACTTC. Residues: CASSRAGGVSYEQYF.

J is TRBJ2-5 and V is TRBV27; tentatively, D is TRBD2 (7 bases). The V end was cut by 5 bases, the J end by 11 bases, with 18 bases between. Per the germline V gene, CDR1 is MNHEY and CDR2 is SMNVEV (reference sequence). The CDR3 runs 13 residues. The CDR3 is CASSAATGREQYF. In nucleotides, the CDR3 is TGTGCCAGCAGTGCCGCCACAGGGAGGGAGCAGTACTTC.

V gene TRBV27 combines with J gene TRBJ1-2; tentatively, D is TRBD1 (5 bases). Trimming pared 2 bases from V and 7 bases from J, leaving 20 bases between. Germline V gene data show CDR1 as MNHEY and CDR2 as SMNVEV (reference sequence). The CDR3 contains 16 residues. In DNA form, the CDR3 reads TGTGCCAGCAGTTTAGGCACCGGGACGGCGGGCGGTGGCTACACCTTC. This encodes CASSLGTGTAGGGYTF.

The chain joins TRBV20-1 to TRBJ2-3; 7 bases fit TRBD2. This CDR3 spans 13 amino acids. Germline CDR1 reads DFQATT; CDR2 reads SNEGSKA (reference sequence). J gave up 1 base and V 8 bases, and 6 bases lay outside the gene matches. The CDR3 loop reads CSCSGSRTDTQYF. The CDR3 DNA is TGCAGTTGTAGCGGGTCCCGCACAGATACGCAGTATTTT.

J is TRBJ1-1 and V is TRBV4-1; D gene unclear. This CDR3 has 14 residues. V gave up 2 bases and J gave up 5 bases, with 12 bases separating them. The germline V gene encodes CDR1 MGHRA and CDR2 YSYEKL. The CDR3 reads CASSQSLERTEAFF. In DNA, the CDR3 is TGCGCCAGCAGCCAAAGTTTGGAAAGAACTGAAGCTTTCTTT.

In its sample, this clonotype was seen a few times. This rearrangement joins TRBV18 to TRBJ2-7; 7 bases match TRBD2. The J call may be mistaken, given a closer DNA end match to TRBJ2-5. Germline CDR1 KGHSH, CDR2 LQKENI. The CDR3 extends over 14 amino acids. The CDR3 DNA reads TGTGCCAGCTCCCAAGGGACTATCAAAGAGACCCAGTACTTC. Translation: CASSQGTIKETQYF.

Only a few counts were recorded for this clonotype. The CDR3 spells CASSSRLAGEQETQYF. CDR3 nucleotides: TGTGCCAGTAGTAGCCGACTAGCGGGGGAACAAGAGACCCAGTACTTC. This chain joins TRBV19 and TRBJ2-5; 12 bases line up with TRBD2. The J segment lost 2 bases and the V segment lost 4 bases, leaving 5 bases of the junction unmatched. Germline V gene sequence: CDR1 LNHDA, CDR2 SQIVND (reference sequence). The CDR3 contains 16 residues.

The V call is TRBV7-9, the J call TRBJ1-1, with TRBD1 as a possible D gene (5 bases). The CDR3 is made up of 14 amino acids. With 4 bases removed from V and 5 bases from J, the gap between germline ends came to 14 bases. CDR1 and CDR2 from the germline V gene are SEHNR and FQNEAQ (reference sequence). This chain's CDR3 is CASSSDMGGTEAFF. CDR3 sequence (DNA): TGTGCCAGCAGCTCGGACATGGGAGGGACTGAAGCTTTCTTT.

V usage is TRBV7-2 and J usage is TRBJ1-4, with a possible D match to TRBD1 (6 bases). This CDR3 is built from 15 residues. Trimming removed 4 bases from V and 10 bases from J, with 19 bases in between. The germline V gene encodes CDR1 SGHTA and CDR2 FQGNSA. The CDR3 sequence is CASSSTGMAEGKLFF. As DNA, the CDR3 is TGTGCCAGCAGCTCAACAGGGATGGCGGAGGGAAAACTGTTTTTT. Full variable domain (rest looked up from reference TRBV7-2 and TRBJ1-4): GAGVSQSPSNKVTEKGKDVELRCDPISGHTALYWYRQSLGQGLEFLIYFQGNSAPDKSGLPSDRFSAERTGGSVSTLTIQRTQQEDSAVYLCASSSTGMAEGKLFFGSGTQLSVL.

The table lists this clonotype with a few counts. This sequence joins TRBV4-3 and TRBJ2-4; possible D gene TRBD1, 5 bases. The CDR3 spans 15 residues. V lost 0 bases to trimming and J lost 5 bases, with 11 bases between them. Germline CDR1 reads LGHNA; CDR2 reads YSLEER. CDR3 in amino acids: CASSQDEQVENIQYF. CDR3 DNA: TGCGCCAGCAGCCAAGACGAACAGGTTGAAAACATTCAGTACTTC.

This chain joins TRBV4-1 and TRBJ2-1, with 10 bases that match TRBD1. The CDR3 is 15 residues long. The junction had 7 bases not matched to a gene; V was cut back by 9 bases and J by 2 bases. The germline V gene has CDR1 MGHRA and CDR2 YSYEKL. The CDR3 coding sequence is TGCGCCAGTATCCCCGGGACAGGGGCCTACAATGAGCAGTTCTTC. This translates into CASIPGTGAYNEQFF.

The chain links TRBV28 to TRBJ2-1; 10 bases align to TRBD2. Germline V gene lookup returns CDR1 MDHEN and CDR2 SYDVKM. This CDR3 contains 12 residues. Trimming at V came to 7 bases and at J to 11 bases, leaving 5 bases not matched to a gene. The CDR3 here is CASKTSGVKQFF. In DNA form, the CDR3 reads TGTGCCAGCAAAACTAGCGGGGTTAAGCAGTTCTTC.

The chain employs TRBV5-1 and TRBJ1-4; weak D call: TRBD1 (5 bases). Trimming stripped 7 bases from V and 5 bases from J, with 15 bases between. From germline, CDR1 is SGHRS and CDR2 YFSETQ. This CDR3 contains 14 residues. DNA for the CDR3: TGCGCCAGCGCAAGCTCGGGGGGGAATGAAAAACTGTTTTTT. Protein: CASASSGGNEKLFF.

This clonotype has a single count. CDR3 loop: CASSLKGAGAFF. In DNA, the CDR3 is TGTGCCAGCAGTTTAAAGGGGGCTGGGGCTTTCTTT. This chain joins TRBV12-3 or TRBV12-4 and TRBJ1-1; TRBD1 agrees at 7 bases. The CDR3 is made up of 12 amino acids. Trimming took 2 bases from V and 11 from J; bases not matched to a gene: 5.

This chain joins TRBV27 and TRBJ1-5, with 7 bases identical to TRBD1. The germline V gene has CDR1 MNHEY and CDR2 SMNVEV (reference sequence). The CDR3 runs to 16 residues. V shed 6 bases, J shed 0 bases, and the junction held 8 bases outside the gene matches. The CDR3 DNA reads TGTGCCAGCAGCGAGCGAAGGGGGCGTAGCAATCAGCCCCAGCATTTT. It yields the protein CASSERRGRSNQPQHF.

The V call is TRBV15, the J call TRBJ1-3, with no clear D. CDR1 and CDR2 (germline): LNHNV, YYDKDF (reference sequence). Trimming pared 7 bases from V and 0 bases from J, leaving 7 bases between. The CDR3 is 13 residues long. In DNA, the CDR3 is TGTGCCACCAAGGGCATCTCTGGAAACACCATATATTTT. Encoded protein: CATKGISGNTIYF.

This clonotype appeared once. This rearrangement joins TRBV5-1 to TRBJ1-2, with D tentatively TRBD1 (5 bases). CDR3 length: 15 amino acids. Germline V CDR1 and CDR2: SGHRS, YFSETQ. Trimming pared 4 bases from V and 3 bases from J, leaving 16 bases between. In nucleotides, the CDR3 is TGCGCCAGCAGCGTCCAGGGAGAGAAGGACTATGGCTACACCTTC. Protein sequence: CASSVQGEKDYGYTF.

This clonotype was picked up a small number of times. The chain uses TRBV7-2 and TRBJ2-5, with a possible D match to TRBD2 (6 bases). Trimming left V 1 base short and J 5 bases short, with 14 bases between. This CDR3 comprises 15 residues. Germline assignment: CDR1 SGHTA and CDR2 FQGNSA. CDR3 nucleotides: TGTGCCAGCAGCTTAGACGGGAGAGCCGGGGAGACCCAGTACTTC. Its translation is CASSLDGRAGETQYF.

The chain links TRBV5-1 to TRBJ1-2; D is undetermined. Trimming stripped 2 bases from V and 9 bases from J, with 14 bases between. This CDR3 spans 13 amino acids. The germline V gene encodes CDR1 SGHRS and CDR2 YFSETQ. CDR3 coding DNA: TGCGCCAGCAGCTTTGAATCGACTTCTAGCTACACCTTC. Residues: CASSFESTSSYTF.